The sequence of this T cell receptor (beta chain) was determined in a study of OX40 agonist ivuxolimab in advanced cancers. With regard to the full study: Ivuxolimab was a fully human IgG2 agonistic monoclonal antibody targeting the costimulatory receptor OX40 (CD134). Intravenous ivuxolimab was administered to patients every 2 weeks at six dose levels: 0.01, 0.1, 0.3, 1.5, 3 and 10 mg/kg. Among the 50 to 55 dose-escalation patients, around 20 had hepatocellular carcinoma, roughly 15 melanoma, 9 renal cell carcinoma and 9 head and neck cancer. The dose-escalation cohort was roughly 80% male with a mean age of about 65 years, ranging from about 20 to 80. Prior anti-PD-1, anti-PD-L1 or anti-CTLA-4 therapy was permitted, and approximately 40% of dose-escalation patients had received checkpoint inhibitors. Partial responses occurred in three dose-escalation patients: two with cutaneous melanoma and one with hepatocellular carcinoma. Peripheral TCRbeta sequencing aimed to test whether ivuxolimab altered TCR sequence diversity and caused clonal T-cell expansion. The monotherapy dose-escalation portion (N of about 50 patients) of the phase I ivuxolimab trial is reported in the paper.

Patients with a history of autoimmune disease or receiving systemic immunosuppression were excluded from the trial. Peripheral blood for TCR sequencing was collected from all dose cohorts at baseline, on cycle 4 day 1, and on cycle 7 day 1. Samples came from an open-label, multicenter, first-in-human phase I dose-escalation trial of ivuxolimab. The trial enrolled adults with locally advanced or metastatic head and neck squamous cell, hepatocellular, melanoma or renal cell carcinoma. Before TCR sequencing, CD4+ T cells and CD8+ T cells were sorted from peripheral blood as separate populations. About this clone itself: Its target antigen remains unknown. Within one base of it there is no much larger clone, and no base qualities were kept.

Trimming removed 10 bases from V and 7 bases from J, leaving 16 bases between the germline ends. From the cysteine through the phenylalanine, the CDR3 covers 13 amino acids. Only the CDR3 DNA stays, 39 bases, in frame from base 1. Looking up the germline V gene yields CDR1 SNHLY and CDR2 FYNNEI. Points the paper makes about the study in general: At doses of 0.1 to 3.0 mg/kg, clonal expansion of both CD4+ and CD8+ blood T cells was observed from baseline to week 6. After ivuxolimab, expanded clones were on average more numerous among CD8+ T cells than among CD4+ T cells. Low levels of normalized T-cell clonal expansion were also seen in some nonresponding patients. In partial responders in the 0.1-3.0 mg/kg groups, normalized peripheral clonal expansion was found to be among the lowest, especially among CD8+ T cells. The antigen specificity of the peripheral T cells that underwent clonal expansion was not determined.

Genomic DNA was isolated from the sorted cells so that the TCRbeta CDR3 region could be sequenced. The immunoSEQ Assay was used for sequencing of TCRbeta CDR3 regions. TCRdb carries this immuneACCESS record with in-frame sequences only. Its versions omit some clonotypes, under half of them owing to an unresolved V gene in the studies checked, with the rest unexplained. The sample has around 44,000 clones on record, around 86% of them singletons. The ten largest clones take up approximately 0.37% of the sample. Rearrangement joined TRBV2 to TRBJ2-2; tentative D gene TRBD1, with 6 bases matching. The sample in question was CD4+ or CD8+ T cells sorted from blood, obtained in a trial of the OX40 agonist ivuxolimab. This receptor was obtained from an adult with an advanced solid tumor such as melanoma, head and neck, liver or kidney cancer. DNA sequence: TGTGCCACCGAGAGGAGCAGGGGCGGGGAGCTGTTTTTT. Its coded protein is CATERSRGGELFF.